Presented here are 26 T cell receptor beta chains from one specimen sequenced in a study of beta chain features in type 1 diabetes. Expressed TCRB transcripts were sequenced because the isolated RNA had all been reverse transcribed beforehand. The protocol was immunoSEQ multiplex PCR, while the TCRdb copy is restricted to in-frame clones and leaves out a portion. The sample comprises some 180,000 clones, about 12% of which are singletons, and 0.5% to 0.75% rests with the top ten. The sequenced sample was central memory CD4+ T cells from blood. These receptors were obtained from a woman in her late teens or twenties in good health.

This clone came up a few times. The chain employs TRBV29-1 and TRBJ1-2; tentative D call: TRBD1 (5 bases). With 4 bases removed from V and 1 base from J, the gap between germline ends came to 13 bases. The CDR3 length is 14 residues. Germline CDR1 is SQVTM and CDR2 is ANQGSEA. CDR3 protein: CSVGGATDNYGYTF. In nucleotides, the CDR3 is TGCAGCGTTGGTGGAGCGACAGATAACTATGGCTACACCTTC.

This rearrangement joins TRBV27 to TRBJ1-4; D is perhaps TRBD1 (6 bases). V was pared by 6 bases and J by 5 bases, with 19 bases between. This CDR3 region has 16 residues. Germline assignment: CDR1 MNHEY and CDR2 SMNVEV (reference sequence). CDR3 DNA: TGTGCCAGCAGCGCTAGTCTGACAGGACGAAATGAAAAACTGTTTTTT. This encodes CASSASLTGRNEKLFF. Looking up the rest from reference TRBV27 and TRBJ1-4 gives the full variable domain: EAQVTQNPRYLITVTGKKLTVTCSQNMNHEYMSWYRQDPGLGLRQIYYSMNVEVTDKGDVPEGYKVSRKEKRNFPLILESPSPNQTSLYFCASSASLTGRNEKLFFGSGTQLSVL.

The V and J genes are TRBV27 and TRBJ2-3; D gene uncertain. This CDR3 spans 9 amino acids. Looked up from germline, CDR1 is MNHEY and CDR2 is SMNVEV (reference sequence). Trimming removed 10 bases at V and 10 bases at J, with 9 bases between. The CDR3 DNA follows: TGTGCCATCCCGAGGTCGCAGTATTTT. This gives the protein CAIPRSQYF.

This clone turned up a few times. The rearrangement links TRBV14 to TRBJ2-7, with unresolved D. V dropped 3 bases and J dropped 6 bases, with 9 bases sitting between them. Germline assignment: CDR1 SGHDN and CDR2 FVKESK. The CDR3 contains 12 residues. The chain's CDR3 is CASSQASPEQYF. Here the CDR3 DNA reads TGTGCCAGCAGCCAGGCTTCTCCCGAGCAGTACTTC.

V and J are TRBV30 and TRBJ2-1, with a possible D match to TRBD1 (5 bases). Trimming removed 2 bases at V and 7 bases at J, with 18 bases between. Per the germline V gene, CDR1 is GTSNPN and CDR2 is SVGIG (reference sequence). The CDR3 contains 15 residues. DNA of the CDR3: TGTGCCTGGAGTCCCCAGCAGGGAACTAAGAATGAGCAGTTCTTC. Residues: CAWSPQQGTKNEQFF.

This clone came up a few times. CDR3 loop: CASSVRVVGELFF. The CDR3 DNA reads TGTGCCAGCAGCGTGAGGGTGGTAGGGGAGCTGTTTTTT. This chain links TRBV9 with TRBJ2-2; D may be TRBD2 (5 bases). The CDR3 runs 13 residues. Trimming pared 2 bases from V and 8 bases from J, leaving 10 bases between. Germline assignment: CDR1 SGDLS and CDR2 YYNGEE.

This clone was detected a few times. V usage is TRBV14 and J usage is TRBJ2-3, with a weak D call TRBD1 (5 bases). Germline values: CDR1 SGHDN, CDR2 FVKESK. Trimming shortened V by 1 base and J by 4 bases, and 15 bases separated the two germline ends. The CDR3 consists of 16 residues. The CDR3 here is CASSQVGASLPDTQYF. CDR3 in DNA: TGTGCCAGCAGCCAAGTTGGGGCTAGTCTGCCAGATACGCAGTATTTT.

This clone was seen more than once but under ten times. The chain combines TRBV30 with TRBJ2-7; 10 nucleotides agree with TRBD2. Germline assignment: CDR1 GTSNPN and CDR2 SVGIG (reference sequence). This CDR3 is built from 13 residues. After removal of 2 bases from V and 4 bases from J, the junction contained 2 bases not matched to a gene. The CDR3 DNA is TGTGCCTGGAGTAGTAGCGGGAGGTACGAGCAGTACTTC. The encoded protein is CAWSSSGRYEQYF.

The V and J genes are TRBV13 and TRBJ1-1; TRBD1 might be the D (6 bases). Trimming pared 4 bases from V and 3 bases from J, leaving 12 bases between. The CDR3 extends over 14 amino acids. CDR1 and CDR2 from the germline V gene are PRHDT and FYEKMQ (reference sequence). This CDR3 reads CASSSGAGDTEAFF. CDR3 DNA sequence: TGTGCCAGCAGCTCAGGGGCGGGGGACACTGAAGCTTTCTTT.

This clone was observed a few times. This chain links TRBV18 with TRBJ1-2, with D possibly TRBD1 on 6 matching bases. The CDR3 is 13 amino acids. CDR1 is KGHSH, CDR2 LQKENI, per germline. Trimming stripped 1 base from V and 6 bases from J, with 9 bases between. CDR3 in DNA: TGTGCCAGCTCACCACGACAGGATAATGGCTACACCTTC. Amino acid sequence: CASSPRQDNGYTF.

This rearrangement joins TRBV28 to TRBJ1-1, with 7 bases identical to TRBD1. The CDR3 has 14 amino acids. Germline V gene sequence: CDR1 MDHEN, CDR2 SYDVKM. V lost 7 bases, J lost 0 bases, and 5 bases stayed unmatched. The CDR3 nucleotides are TGTGCCAGCACCGTACAGGGGTTGAACACTGAAGCTTTCTTT. Translation: CASTVQGLNTEAFF.

This clone was detected a few times. This specimen includes other DNA sequences encoding the same CDR3. This rearrangement joins TRBV18 to TRBJ2-6; a possible D gene is TRBD1 (5 bases). The germline V and J ends were trimmed by 2 bases and 1 base, with 6 bases remaining between them. Germline CDR1 and CDR2: KGHSH and LQKENI. The CDR3 runs to 15 residues. The CDR3: CASSPRGSGANVLTF. Written as DNA, the CDR3 is TGTGCCAGCTCACCAAGGGGATCTGGGGCCAACGTCCTGACTTTC.

A remark on this clone: The identical CDR3 is also encoded by other nucleotide sequences in the sample. This chain links TRBV11-3 with TRBJ2-1; 7 positions match TRBD2. There are 14 residues in the CDR3. The V gene's germline CDR1 is SGHNT and CDR2 YENEEA. Losses at the gene ends were 1 base for V and 6 bases for J; bases not matched to a gene: 3. The chain's CDR3 is CASSLGASGNEQFF. The CDR3 DNA follows: TGTGCCAGCAGCTTAGGGGCTAGCGGCAATGAGCAGTTCTTC.

This clone was observed a handful of times. The genes are TRBV19 and TRBJ2-1, with 7 bases identical to TRBD1. V trimming: 3 bases; J trimming: 7 bases; junction bases outside the gene matches: 9. CDR3 length equals 15 residues. Per the germline V gene, CDR1 is LNHDA and CDR2 is SQIVND (reference sequence). The CDR3 spells CASSIGSHRGNEQFF. The CDR3 DNA is TGTGCCAGTAGTATTGGATCACACAGGGGAAATGAGCAGTTCTTC.

The V and J genes are TRBV11-2 and TRBJ2-3; 10 bases align to TRBD1. Trimming at V came to 3 bases and at J to 4 bases, leaving 7 bases not matched to a gene. Germline loops: CDR1 SGHAT, CDR2 FQNNGV. The CDR3 loop spans 16 amino acids. CDR3: CASSFTGQGESDTQYF. CDR3 sequence (DNA): TGTGCCAGCAGCTTCACTGGACAGGGGGAATCAGATACGCAGTATTTT.

Worth noting for this clone: Other nucleotide sequences in the sample specify the same CDR3. The V gene is TRBV5-1, the J gene TRBJ2-5; 9 nucleotides match TRBD1. J gave up 4 bases and V 4 bases, and 5 bases lay outside the gene matches. The CDR3 consists of 14 residues. CDR1 SGHRS and CDR2 YFSETQ come from the germline V gene. In DNA form, the CDR3 reads TGCGCCAGCAGCACAGGACAGGGGAGAGAGACCCAGTACTTC. Its protein product is CASSTGQGRETQYF.

Ten or more counts support this clone. The chain carries TRBV6-5 and TRBJ1-5; tentative D call: TRBD1 (5 bases). The V end lost 0 bases, the J end lost 8 bases, and 11 bases lay between the germline ends. Looked up from germline, CDR1 is MNHEY and CDR2 is SVGAGI. This CDR3 is 14 amino acids long. The CDR3 loop reads CASSYSPRVEPQHF. Here the CDR3 DNA reads TGTGCCAGCAGTTACTCGCCCAGGGTCGAGCCCCAGCATTTT.

Here the CDR3 DNA reads TGTGCCAGCTCACCCCAGGACAGTTACAATGAGCAGTTCTTC. It specifies CASSPQDSYNEQFF. The rearrangement uses TRBV18 and TRBJ2-1; weak D call: TRBD1 (6 bases). The CDR3 length is 14 residues. Germline V gives CDR1 KGHSH, CDR2 LQKENI. The V gene lost 3 bases and the J gene lost 4 bases, with 10 bases spanning the gap.

In this sample, this clone turned up a few times. This chain links TRBV6-5 with TRBJ2-5; D is ambiguous. Between the trimmed V and J ends, which lost 2 bases and 4 bases, there was a span of 8 bases. Germline V gives CDR1 MNHEY, CDR2 SVGAGI. There are 13 residues in the CDR3. CDR3 DNA sequence: TGTGCCAGCAGTTACCCCGCCGGAGAGACCCAGTACTTC. Translation gives CASSYPAGETQYF.

This clone occurred a few times. J is TRBJ2-5 and V is TRBV19; 11 bases match TRBD2. Germline loops: CDR1 LNHDA, CDR2 SQIVND (reference sequence). CDR3 length: 15 amino acids. V shed 9 bases, J shed 2 bases, and the junction held 8 bases outside the gene matches. CDR3 sequence: CASTRRLAGQETQYF. The DNA of the CDR3 is TGTGCCAGCACCCGAAGACTAGCGGGGCAAGAGACCCAGTACTTC. Variable domain in full (rest from reference TRBV19 and TRBJ2-5): DGGITQSPKYLFRKEGQNVTLSCEQNLNHDAMYWYRQDPGQGLRLIYYSQIVNDFQKGDIAEGYSVSREKKESFPLTVTSAQKNPTAFYLCASTRRLAGQETQYFGPGTRLLVL.

The chain carries TRBV7-3 and TRBJ2-6; D is ambiguous. Germline-derived CDR1 and CDR2 are SGHTA and FQGTGA. There are 15 residues in the CDR3. Trimming removed 5 bases at V and 1 base at J, with 9 bases between. The DNA for the CDR3 is TGTGCCAGCAGCCTCGCTATTTCTGGGGCCAACGTCCTGACTTTC. Encoded protein: CASSLAISGANVLTF.

This chain uses TRBV19 with TRBJ2-2, with D uncertain. The length of the CDR3 is 12 residues. Germline V lookup: CDR1 LNHDA, CDR2 SQIVND (reference sequence). V lost 2 bases to trimming and J lost 6 bases, with 4 bases between them. The CDR3 spells CASSISAGELFF. As DNA, the CDR3 is TGTGCCAGTAGTATATCGGCCGGGGAGCTGTTTTTT.

Only a few counts were recorded for this clone. The V and J genes are TRBV14 and TRBJ2-3, with 7 bases matching TRBD2. CDR1 and CDR2 (germline): SGHDN, FVKESK. The CDR3 runs 17 residues. J gave up 5 bases and V 0 bases, and 11 bases lay outside the gene matches. The CDR3 reads CASSQDLGGSGEDTQYF. The CDR3 bases are TGTGCCAGCAGCCAAGATTTGGGCGGGAGTGGTGAAGATACGCAGTATTTT.

This clone has just a few counts. The chain joins TRBV5-4 to TRBJ2-3; possible D gene TRBD2, 5 bases. Per germline, CDR1 SGHNT and CDR2 YYREEE (reference sequence). V dropped 0 bases and J dropped 0 bases, with 14 bases sitting between them. The CDR3 has 17 residues. The CDR3 region is CASSLDGGDYSTDTQYF. The CDR3 region has the DNA TGTGCCAGCAGCTTGGACGGAGGTGACTATAGCACAGATACGCAGTATTTT.

This chain joins TRBV28 and TRBJ1-2; D is unresolved. From germline, CDR1 is MDHEN and CDR2 SYDVKM. The CDR3 is 12 residues long. Trimming shortened V by 5 bases and J by 0 bases, and 4 bases separated the two germline ends. CDR3 region: CASSQTNYGYTF. The DNA for the CDR3 is TGTGCCAGCAGTCAAACTAACTATGGCTACACCTTC.

The rearrangement links TRBV27 to TRBJ1-2; 8 nucleotides line up with TRBD1. The V segment lost 5 bases and the J segment 4 bases; nucleotides outside the gene matches: 12. CDR1 is MNHEY, CDR2 SMNVEV, per germline (reference sequence). CDR3 size: 16 residues. In DNA form, the CDR3 reads TGTGCCAGCAGTGTAATCCGACAGGGGAGCCTCTATGGCTACACCTTC. It translates to CASSVIRQGSLYGYTF.